Shown below are 30 T cell receptor beta chains from a single sample sequenced in a study of T cell repertoires in cytomegalovirus infection. These receptors' antigens are unknown. TCRdb independently ran MiXCR on the reads; one entry per CDR3 protein. The sample has a few hundred thousand distinct CDR3 sequences, 35% to 50% seen once. The specimen was cultured PBMCs, collected from culture after CMV antigen stimulation. These receptor sequences come from a human donor in good health (CMV status not recorded). Some clones in this sample may be carry-over from other donors' samples.

This chain joins TRBV7-2 and TRBJ2-3; D is unclear. This CDR3 is 16 amino acids long. The V gene lost 1 base and the J gene lost 8 bases, with 19 bases spanning the gap. Per germline, CDR1 SGHTA and CDR2 FQGNSA. The CDR3 spells CASSLGFTGPLGTQYF. CDR3 nucleotide sequence: TGTGCCAGCAGCTTAGGTTTTACGGGTCCGTTGGGTACGCAGTATTTT.

At least ten counts were recorded for this clonotype. V and J are TRBV7-2 and TRBJ2-5, with 7 bases aligning to TRBD1. The germline V gene has CDR1 SGHTA and CDR2 FQGNSA. Trimming removed 1 base from V and 5 bases from J; junction bases left unmatched: 7. This CDR3 has 15 amino acids. CDR3 in DNA: TGTGCCAGCAGCTTAGTCACAGGGGTGGGGGAGACCCAGTACTTC. This encodes CASSLVTGVGETQYF.

This chain connects TRBV27 to TRBJ2-3, with no clear D. The CDR3 extends over 12 amino acids. Germline loops: CDR1 MNHEY, CDR2 SMNVEV (reference sequence). Trimming stripped 6 bases from V and 6 bases from J, with 10 bases between. The CDR3 spells CASRSLLDTQYF. CDR3 sequence (DNA): TGTGCCAGCAGGTCACTCTTGGATACGCAGTATTTT.

CDR3 sequence (DNA): TGTGCCAGCAGTTTAAGGGAACCGAACACCGGGGAGCTGTTTTTT. This gives the protein CASSLREPNTGELFF. The chain has TRBV12-3 or TRBV12-4 and TRBJ2-2, with D unresolved. Trimming left V 2 bases short and J 0 bases short, with 7 bases between. The CDR3 runs 15 residues.

There are a few counts of this clonotype. This rearrangement joins TRBV7-8 to TRBJ2-7; 10 bases are a match to TRBD1. With V trimmed by 1 base and J by 3 bases, 3 bases remained unmatched. There are 15 residues in the CDR3. CDR1 is SGHVS, CDR2 FQNEAQ, per germline. The CDR3 region is CASSLETGGLYEQYF. CDR3 coding DNA: TGTGCCAGCAGCTTAGAGACAGGGGGCCTCTACGAGCAGTACTTC.

This clonotype was seen a handful of times. The rearrangement joins TRBV6-2 or TRBV6-3 to TRBJ2-2, with D perhaps matching TRBD2 (6 bases). CDR3 length: 13 residues. Germline V gives CDR1 MNHEY, CDR2 SVGEGT. Trimming stripped 4 bases from V and 5 bases from J, with 8 bases between. CDR3 protein: CASSWRGTGELFF. CDR3 coding DNA: TGTGCCAGCAGTTGGCGGGGAACCGGGGAGCTGTTTTTT.

This clonotype was picked up a small number of times. The chain joins TRBV7-9 to TRBJ1-2; tentative D call: TRBD1 (6 bases). The CDR3 loop spans 13 amino acids. Germline CDR1 and CDR2: SEHNR and FQNEAQ (reference sequence). V was pared by 6 bases and J by 8 bases, with 16 bases between. The CDR3 DNA reads TGTGCCAGCAGGCCGGCGGGGGCAGGCGGCTACACCTTC. Translation: CASRPAGAGGYTF.

The CDR3 DNA is TGCGCCAGCAGCCCCGGGGAGTTCGGGGAGCTGTTTTTT. Its translation: CASSPGEFGELFF. This sequence joins TRBV4-1 and TRBJ2-2, with TRBD2 as a possible D gene (5 bases). CDR1 is MGHRA and CDR2 is YSYEKL in the germline V gene. Trimming removed 4 bases from V and 7 bases from J, with 10 bases in between. This CDR3 spans 13 amino acids.

This clonotype was detected a few times. The V and J genes are TRBV7-8 and TRBJ2-5; 8 nucleotides match TRBD2. V trimming: 5 bases; J trimming: 4 bases; junction bases outside the gene matches: 9. This CDR3 has 15 residues. The germline V gene has CDR1 SGHVS and CDR2 FQNEAQ. In DNA form, the CDR3 reads TGTGCCAGCAGCCCCCTAGGGAGCGGGGGAGAGACCCAGTACTTC. Protein product: CASSPLGSGGETQYF.

The chain recombines TRBV7-6 with TRBJ2-7; TRBD1 might be the D (6 bases). In germline, CDR1 is SGHVS, CDR2 FNYEAQ. The germline V and J ends were trimmed by 5 bases and 1 base, with 12 bases remaining between them. The CDR3 extends over 14 amino acids. The CDR3 is CASSLTGKSYEQYF. The CDR3, as DNA: TGTGCCAGCAGCCTCACAGGGAAGTCCTACGAGCAGTACTTC.

The chain carries TRBV20-1 and TRBJ1-1; D gene ambiguous. Germline V gives CDR1 DFQATT, CDR2 SNEGSKA (reference sequence). V was shortened by 3 bases and J by 1 base, with 6 bases between the two germline ends. The CDR3 is 12 residues long. In DNA form, the CDR3 reads TGCAGTGCTAGGATCCAGAACACTGAAGCTTTCTTT. It specifies CSARIQNTEAFF.

This chain connects TRBV20-1 to TRBJ2-5, with D possibly matching TRBD2 (7 bases). V shed 6 bases and J shed 5 bases, with 22 bases lying between them. Germline CDR1 is DFQATT and CDR2 is SNEGSKA (reference sequence). The CDR3 loop spans 15 amino acids. CDR3 nucleotide sequence: TGCAGTGCATTTTCGGGGGGCTACGGCCGCGAGACCCAGTACTTC. This sequence encodes CSAFSGGYGRETQYF.

This rearrangement joins TRBV10-3 to TRBJ2-3; 8 bases match TRBD2. Trimming took 2 bases from V and 2 from J; bases not matched to a gene: 3. The CDR3 has 15 amino acids. Germline CDR1 and CDR2: ENHRY and SYGVKD. This CDR3 is CAISERGGNTDTQYF. For the CDR3, the DNA is TGTGCCATCAGTGAGCGGGGGGGGAACACAGATACGCAGTATTTT.

To note about this clonotype: The junction and the germline gene differ at one end; a read error may be behind it. The rearrangement uses TRBV4-1 and TRBJ1-4; tentatively, D is TRBD1 (6 bases). CDR3 length equals 15 residues. Germline assignment: CDR1 MGHRA and CDR2 YSYEKL. The CDR3, as DNA: TGTGCCAGCAGCGTCAACGCCAGGGGAGGGGGAAAACTGTTTTTT. Protein sequence: CASSVNARGGGKLFF.

This clonotype was found a few times. The rearrangement joins TRBV7-8 to TRBJ2-3; possible D gene TRBD2, 6 bases. Germline CDR1 is SGHVS and CDR2 is FQNEAQ. CDR3 length equals 15 residues. Trimming removed 5 bases from V and 2 bases from J, with 14 bases in between. The DNA for the CDR3 is TGTGCCAGCAGCCCGACCCGGGGGATCACAGATACGCAGTATTTT. It translates to CASSPTRGITDTQYF. Using reference TRBV7-8 and TRBJ2-3 for the parts outside the CDR3, the full variable domain is GAGVSQSPRYKVAKRGQDVALRCDPISGHVSLFWYQQALGQGPEFLTYFQNEAQLDKSGLPSDRFFAERPEGSVSTLKIQRTQQEDSAVYLCASSPTRGITDTQYFGPGTRLTVL.

V usage is TRBV12-3 or TRBV12-4 and J usage is TRBJ2-4; unclear D gene. V was trimmed by 2 bases and J by 8 bases, leaving 10 bases between them. CDR3 size: 13 residues. CDR3 protein: CASSLRARDIQYF. CDR3 bases: TGTGCCAGCAGTTTAAGGGCTAGAGACATTCAGTACTTC.

This clonotype turned up a few times. This chain uses TRBV5-4 with TRBJ2-2, with 10 bases identical to TRBD1. The CDR3 sequence is 17 residues long. Per the germline V gene, CDR1 is SGHNT and CDR2 is YYREEE (reference sequence). The V gene end was trimmed by 2 bases and the J gene end by 8 bases; junction bases not matched to a gene: 12. The CDR3, as DNA: TGTGCCAGCAGCTTCCCCTCGGGACAGGGGCTCCTAGGGGAGCTGTTTTTT. Encoded protein: CASSFPSGQGLLGELFF.

This clonotype was picked up a small number of times. The rearrangement links TRBV6-1 to TRBJ2-7; D is ambiguous. This CDR3 is built from 15 residues. Trimming removed 2 bases from V and 0 bases from J, with 11 bases in between. The germline V gene encodes CDR1 MNHNS and CDR2 SASEGT. CDR3 sequence reads: CASSEMVASSYEQYF. The CDR3 coding sequence is TGTGCCAGCAGTGAAATGGTAGCATCCTCCTACGAGCAGTACTTC.

CDR3: CASSPRDSYRPQHF. CDR3 nucleotides: TGTGCCAGCAGCCCTCGGGACTCCTATCGGCCCCAGCATTTT. The chain links TRBV6-1 to TRBJ1-5; D might be TRBD1 (5 bases). V was pared by 6 bases and J by 9 bases, with 18 bases between. Per germline, CDR1 MNHNS and CDR2 SASEGT. CDR3 length: 14 amino acids.

V usage is TRBV7-6 and J usage is TRBJ2-7, with TRBD1 matching over 9 bases. Germline V lookup: CDR1 SGHVS, CDR2 FNYEAQ. The CDR3 covers 16 residues. Trimming removed 5 bases from V and 2 bases from J; junction bases left unmatched: 10. CDR3 residues: CASSLGTGSRTYEQYF. Here the CDR3 DNA reads TGTGCCAGCAGCCTAGGGACAGGGAGTAGGACCTACGAGCAGTACTTC.

J is TRBJ2-7 and V is TRBV20-1, with 10 bases aligning to TRBD1. Looked up from germline, CDR1 is DFQATT and CDR2 is SNEGSKA (reference sequence). V shed 5 bases and J 2 bases; nucleotides not matched to a gene: 9. The CDR3 covers 15 residues. CDR3 protein: CSARPGTGATYEQYF. DNA of the CDR3: TGCAGTGCTCGGCCCGGGACAGGGGCCACCTACGAGCAGTACTTC.

The chain couples TRBV20-1 to TRBJ2-3, with 8 bases that match TRBD2. CDR1 and CDR2 from the germline V gene are DFQATT and SNEGSKA (reference sequence). J gave up 4 bases and V 4 bases, and 4 bases lay outside the gene matches. There are 13 residues in the CDR3. Written as DNA, the CDR3 is TGCAGTGCTACCCTCGGGGGGGCAGATACGCAGTATTTT. This encodes CSATLGGADTQYF.

The chain is built from TRBV10-3 and TRBJ2-1, with D tentatively TRBD2 (7 bases). Germline CDR1 is ENHRY and CDR2 is SYGVKD. Trimming cost V 2 bases and J 10 bases, with 15 bases left between them. The CDR3 is 14 residues long. CDR3 DNA sequence: TGTGCCATCAGTGAGCCCCATAGGGGGGGGGAGCAGTTCTTC. Residues: CAISEPHRGGEQFF.

There are many counts of this clonotype. This chain connects TRBV7-2 to TRBJ2-5; D possibly uses TRBD1 or TRBD2 (5 bases each). V shed 5 bases and J shed 7 bases, with 14 bases lying between them. CDR3 length equals 13 residues. Per the germline V gene, CDR1 is SGHTA and CDR2 is FQGNSA. CDR3: CASSPGAAATQYF. DNA of the CDR3: TGTGCCAGCAGCCCTGGGGCAGCGGCGACCCAGTACTTC.

This clonotype was recorded at least ten times. This chain joins TRBV7-2 and TRBJ2-1, with D possibly matching TRBD2 (5 bases). Germline CDR1 reads SGHTA; CDR2 reads FQGNSA. The V and J ends lost 5 bases and 9 bases respectively, with 20 bases between them. The CDR3 loop spans 15 amino acids. The CDR3 DNA is TGTGCCAGCAGCCTTCAGCGGATTTCCTCGGGTGAGCAGTTCTTC. Its protein is CASSLQRISSGEQFF.

Note on this clonotype: With a much larger clone just one base away, this may be a read error. The chain recombines TRBV7-2 with TRBJ2-6; TRBD2 aligns across 8 bases. Germline lookup yields CDR1 SGHTA and CDR2 FQGNSA. The CDR3 is 15 residues long. This chain's CDR3 is CAIWREDSGANILTF. The CDR3, as DNA: TGTGCCATCTGGCGGGAGGACTCTGGGGCCAACATCCTGACTTTC. Full variable domain (remainder filled in from reference TRBV7-2 and TRBJ2-6): GAGVSQSPSNKVTEKGKDVELRCDPISGHTALYWYRQSLGQGLEFLIYFQGNSAPDKSGLPSDRFSAERTGGSVSTLTIQRTQQEDSAVYLCAIWREDSGANILTFGAGSRLTVL.

This clonotype was recorded once. This chain uses TRBV5-1 with TRBJ2-1; 8 nucleotides line up with TRBD2. From germline, CDR1 is SGHRS and CDR2 YFSETQ. The CDR3 runs to 16 residues. V dropped 4 bases and J dropped 5; count of bases not matched to a gene: 11. This chain's CDR3 is CASSTSGTRINNEQFF. CDR3 in DNA: TGCGCCAGCAGCACCTCCGGGACTAGAATAAACAATGAGCAGTTCTTC.

This clonotype has a handful of counts. The V call is TRBV12-5, the J call TRBJ2-3, with 13 bases lining up with TRBD2. The J segment lost 0 bases and the V segment lost 8 bases, leaving 8 bases of the junction unmatched. Looked up from germline, CDR1 is LGHNT and CDR2 is FRNRAP. The CDR3 is 17 residues long. The DNA for the CDR3 is TGTGCTAGTTTAGAGACTAGCGGGGGGACTAGCACAGATACGCAGTATTTT. Translated, it gives CASLETSGGTSTDTQYF.

This chain connects TRBV4-1 to TRBJ2-1; 8 nucleotides agree with TRBD1. Trimming removed 1 base from V and 10 bases from J; junction bases left unmatched: 6. This CDR3 comprises 14 residues. Germline V gene lookup returns CDR1 MGHRA and CDR2 YSYEKL. The CDR3 is CASSQVFRGPEQFF. The DNA for the CDR3 is TGCGCCAGCAGCCAAGTTTTCAGGGGGCCCGAGCAGTTCTTC.

This chain links TRBV20-1 with TRBJ2-2; the D gene is possibly TRBD2 (5 bases). CDR3 size: 20 residues. Trimming pared 0 bases from V and 0 bases from J, leaving 23 bases between. CDR1 is DFQATT, CDR2 SNEGSKA, per germline (reference sequence). The CDR3 loop reads CSARDLGKAVINANTGELFF. CDR3 DNA: TGCAGTGCTAGAGATCTTGGAAAAGCGGTCATAAACGCGAACACCGGGGAGCTGTTTTTT.